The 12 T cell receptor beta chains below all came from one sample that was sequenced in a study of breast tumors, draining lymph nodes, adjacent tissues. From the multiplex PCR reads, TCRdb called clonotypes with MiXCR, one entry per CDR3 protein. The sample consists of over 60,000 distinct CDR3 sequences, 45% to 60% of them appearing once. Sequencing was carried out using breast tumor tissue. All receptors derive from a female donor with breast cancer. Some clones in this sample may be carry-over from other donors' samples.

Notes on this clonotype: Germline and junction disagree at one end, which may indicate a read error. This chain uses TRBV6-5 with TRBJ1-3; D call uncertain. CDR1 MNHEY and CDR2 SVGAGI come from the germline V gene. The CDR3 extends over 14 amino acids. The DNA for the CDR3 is TGTGCCAGCTGTTACTCGATAAGTGGAAACACTATATATTTT. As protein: CASCYSISGNTIYF.

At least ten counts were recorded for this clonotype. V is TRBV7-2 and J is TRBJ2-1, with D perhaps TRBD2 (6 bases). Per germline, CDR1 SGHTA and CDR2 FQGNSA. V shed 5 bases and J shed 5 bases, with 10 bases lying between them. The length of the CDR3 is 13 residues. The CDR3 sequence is CASSLGLHNEQFF. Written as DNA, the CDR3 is TGTGCCAGCAGCCTGGGACTCCACAATGAGCAGTTCTTC.

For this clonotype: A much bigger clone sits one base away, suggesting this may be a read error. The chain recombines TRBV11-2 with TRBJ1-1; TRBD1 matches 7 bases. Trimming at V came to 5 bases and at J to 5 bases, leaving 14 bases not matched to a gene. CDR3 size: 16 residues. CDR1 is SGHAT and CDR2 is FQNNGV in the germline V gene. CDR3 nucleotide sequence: TGTGCCAGCAGCCAAGATGGGGAGGGGGCGAGGACTGAAGCTTTCTTT. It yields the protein CASSQDGEGARTEAFF.

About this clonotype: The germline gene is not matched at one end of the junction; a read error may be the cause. The DNA for the CDR3 is TGTGCCAGCAGCTTAACCGGGACAGGGGCCCTCCGCTTC. It codes for CASSLTGTGALRF. V usage is TRBV7-6 and J usage is TRBJ1-2; 10 bases are a match to TRBD1. CDR3 size: 13 residues. Germline assignment: CDR1 SGHVS and CDR2 FNYEAQ.

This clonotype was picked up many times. The CDR3 reads CSAPGASISTTGELFF. The CDR3 region has the DNA TGCAGTGCTCCTGGGGCTAGCATATCGACCACCGGGGAGCTGTTTTTT. The genes are TRBV20-1 and TRBJ2-2; D may correspond to TRBD1 or TRBD2 (5 bases each). The CDR3 length is 16 residues. Germline lookup yields CDR1 DFQATT and CDR2 SNEGSKA (reference sequence). V was cut by 5 bases and J by 4 bases, with 20 bases left in between.

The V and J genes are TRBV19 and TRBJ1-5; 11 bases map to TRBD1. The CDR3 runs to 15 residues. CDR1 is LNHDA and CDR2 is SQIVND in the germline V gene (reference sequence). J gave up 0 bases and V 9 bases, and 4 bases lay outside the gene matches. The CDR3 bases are TGTGCCAGCACGGACAGGGGGCATAGCAATCAGCCCCAGCATTTT. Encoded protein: CASTDRGHSNQPQHF.

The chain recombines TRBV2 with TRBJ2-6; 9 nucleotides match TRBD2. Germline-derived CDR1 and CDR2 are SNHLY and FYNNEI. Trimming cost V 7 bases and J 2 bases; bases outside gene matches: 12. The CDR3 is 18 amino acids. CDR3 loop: CASMGGGGARAGANVLTF. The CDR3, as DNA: TGTGCCAGCATGGGTGGCGGGGGGGCTAGGGCTGGGGCCAACGTCCTGACTTTC.

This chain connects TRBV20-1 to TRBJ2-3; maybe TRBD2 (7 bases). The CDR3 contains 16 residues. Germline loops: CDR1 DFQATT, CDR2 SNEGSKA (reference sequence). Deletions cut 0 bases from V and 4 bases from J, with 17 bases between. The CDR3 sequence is CSARDRWGGLPDTQYF. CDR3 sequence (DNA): TGCAGTGCTAGAGATAGGTGGGGGGGCCTGCCAGATACGCAGTATTTT.

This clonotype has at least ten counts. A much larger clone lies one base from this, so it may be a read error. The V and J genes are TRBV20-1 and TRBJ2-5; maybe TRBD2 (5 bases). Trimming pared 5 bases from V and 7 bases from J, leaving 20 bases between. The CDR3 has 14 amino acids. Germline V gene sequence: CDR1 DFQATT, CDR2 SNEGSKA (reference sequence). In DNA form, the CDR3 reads TGCAGTGCTCTTTACGGGGTAGCTAGGGCGACCCAGTACTTC. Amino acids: CSALYGVARATQYF.

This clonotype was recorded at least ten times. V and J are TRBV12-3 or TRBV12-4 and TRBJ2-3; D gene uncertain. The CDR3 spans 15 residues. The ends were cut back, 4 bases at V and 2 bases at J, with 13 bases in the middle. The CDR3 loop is CASSSHSLTTDTQYF. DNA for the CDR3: TGTGCCAGCAGTTCTCACTCCTTAACCACAGATACGCAGTATTTT.

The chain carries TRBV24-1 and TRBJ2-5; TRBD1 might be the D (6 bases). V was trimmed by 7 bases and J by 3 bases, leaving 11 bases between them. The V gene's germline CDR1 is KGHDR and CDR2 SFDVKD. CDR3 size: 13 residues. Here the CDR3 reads CATSLTGEETQYF. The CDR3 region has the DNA TGTGCCACCAGCCTGACAGGTGAAGAGACCCAGTACTTC.

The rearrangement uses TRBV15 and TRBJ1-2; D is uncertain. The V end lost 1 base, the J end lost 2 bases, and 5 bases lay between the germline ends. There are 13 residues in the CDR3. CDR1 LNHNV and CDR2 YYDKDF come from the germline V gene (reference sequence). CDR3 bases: TGTGCCACCAGCAGAGTAGGGAACTATGGCTACACCTTC. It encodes CATSRVGNYGYTF.